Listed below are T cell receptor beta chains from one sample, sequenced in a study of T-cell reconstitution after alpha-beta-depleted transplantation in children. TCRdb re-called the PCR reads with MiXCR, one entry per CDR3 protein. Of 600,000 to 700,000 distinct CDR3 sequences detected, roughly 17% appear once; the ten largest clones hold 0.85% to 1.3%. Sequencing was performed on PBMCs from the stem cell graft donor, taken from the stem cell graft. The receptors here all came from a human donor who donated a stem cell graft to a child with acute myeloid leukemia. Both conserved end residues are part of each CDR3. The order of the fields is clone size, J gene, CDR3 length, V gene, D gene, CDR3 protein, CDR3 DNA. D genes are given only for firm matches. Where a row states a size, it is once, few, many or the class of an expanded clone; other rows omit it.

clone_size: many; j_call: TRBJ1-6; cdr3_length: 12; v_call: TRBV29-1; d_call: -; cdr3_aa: CSVGDIGSPLHF; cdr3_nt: TGCAGCGTTGGGGACATCGGTTCACCCCTCCACTTT
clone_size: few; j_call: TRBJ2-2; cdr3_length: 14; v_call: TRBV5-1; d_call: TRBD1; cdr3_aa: CASSRDRDTGELFF; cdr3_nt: TGCGCCAGCAGCCGGGACAGGGACACCGGGGAGCTGTTTTTT
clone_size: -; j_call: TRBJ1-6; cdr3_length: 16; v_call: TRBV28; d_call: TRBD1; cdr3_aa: CASSLRGQGVNSPLHF; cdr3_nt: TGTGCCAGCAGTTTAAGGGGTCAGGGGGTTAATTCACCCCTCCACTTT
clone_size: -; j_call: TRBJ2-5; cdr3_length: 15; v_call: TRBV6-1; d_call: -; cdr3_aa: CASRTPLGQQETQYF; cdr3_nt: TGTGCCAGCAGGACCCCGCTTGGACAGCAAGAGACCCAGTACTTC
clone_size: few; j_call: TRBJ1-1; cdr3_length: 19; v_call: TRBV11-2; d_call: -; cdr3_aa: CASSHRYDTQGLGNTEAFF; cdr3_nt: TGTGCCAGCAGCCACCGATATGATACACAGGGTTTGGGGAACACTGAAGCTTTCTTT
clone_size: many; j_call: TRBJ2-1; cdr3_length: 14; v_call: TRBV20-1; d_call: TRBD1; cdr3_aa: CSARDRAAYNEQFF; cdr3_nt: TGCAGTGCTAGGGACAGGGCGGCCTACAATGAGCAGTTCTTC
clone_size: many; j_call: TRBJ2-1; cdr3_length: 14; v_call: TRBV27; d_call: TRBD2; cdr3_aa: CASTLGGAHNEQFF; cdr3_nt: TGTGCCAGCACCCTCGGGGGGGCCCACAATGAGCAGTTCTTC
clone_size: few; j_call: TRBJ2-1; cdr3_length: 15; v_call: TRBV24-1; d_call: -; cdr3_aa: CATSDLDLGDNEQFF; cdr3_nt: TGTGCCACCAGTGATTTGGACCTTGGCGACAATGAGCAGTTCTTC
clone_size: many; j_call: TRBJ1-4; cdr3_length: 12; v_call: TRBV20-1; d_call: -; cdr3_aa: CSARDPREKLFF; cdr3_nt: TGCAGTGCTAGAGATCCAAGGGAAAAACTGTTTTTT
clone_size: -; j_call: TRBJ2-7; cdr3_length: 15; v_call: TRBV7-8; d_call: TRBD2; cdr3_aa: CASSSGGTTSGDQYF; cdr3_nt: TGTGCCAGCAGCTCGGGGGGGACCACTAGCGGGGATCAGTACTTC
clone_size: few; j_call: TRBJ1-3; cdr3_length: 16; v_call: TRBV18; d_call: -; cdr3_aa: CASSPSTAASGNTIYF; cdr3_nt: TGTGCCAGCTCGCCAAGTACGGCAGCCTCTGGAAACACCATATATTTT
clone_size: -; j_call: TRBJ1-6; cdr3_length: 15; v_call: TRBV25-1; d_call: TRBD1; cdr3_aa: CASSGDSGDNSPLHF; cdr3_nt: TGTGCCAGCAGTGGGGACAGCGGCGATAATTCACCCCTCCACTTT
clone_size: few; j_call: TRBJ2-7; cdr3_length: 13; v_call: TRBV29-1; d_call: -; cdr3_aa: CSVMRGSPYEQYF; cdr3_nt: TGCAGCGTTATGAGAGGGTCCCCCTACGAGCAGTACTTC
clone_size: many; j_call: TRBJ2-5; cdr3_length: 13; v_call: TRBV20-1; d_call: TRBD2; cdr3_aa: CSATKTSVETQYF; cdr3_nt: TGCAGTGCTACCAAAACTAGCGTGGAGACCCAGTACTTC
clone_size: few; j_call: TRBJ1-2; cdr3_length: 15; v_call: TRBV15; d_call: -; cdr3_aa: CATSREPTIGYGYTF; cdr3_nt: TGTGCCACCAGCAGAGAACCTACCATTGGGTATGGCTACACCTTC
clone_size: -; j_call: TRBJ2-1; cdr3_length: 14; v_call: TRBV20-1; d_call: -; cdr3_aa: CSAARDTYYNEQFF; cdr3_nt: TGCAGTGCCGCCCGGGATACATACTACAATGAGCAGTTCTTC
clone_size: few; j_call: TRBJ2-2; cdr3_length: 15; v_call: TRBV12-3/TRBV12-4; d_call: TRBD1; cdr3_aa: CASRLQGARAGELFF; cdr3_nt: TGTGCCAGCAGACTGCAGGGGGCGCGGGCCGGGGAGCTGTTTTTT
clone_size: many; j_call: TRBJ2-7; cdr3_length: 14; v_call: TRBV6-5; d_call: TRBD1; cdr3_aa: CASSSYRGSDEQYF; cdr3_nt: TGTGCCAGCAGTTCTTACAGGGGGTCGGACGAGCAGTACTTC
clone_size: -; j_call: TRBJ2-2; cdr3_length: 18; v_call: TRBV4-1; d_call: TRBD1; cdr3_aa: CASSQELGTAVLTGELFF; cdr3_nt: TGCGCCAGCAGCCAAGAATTGGGGACAGCCGTTCTCACCGGGGAGCTGTTTTTT
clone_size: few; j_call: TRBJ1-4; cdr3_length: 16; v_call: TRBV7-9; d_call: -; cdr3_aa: CASSPFATSLGEKLFF; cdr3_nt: TGTGCCAGCAGCCCCTTCGCGACATCCTTGGGTGAAAAACTGTTTTTT
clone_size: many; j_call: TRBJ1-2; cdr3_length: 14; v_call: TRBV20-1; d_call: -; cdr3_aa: CSSTGLGAGYGYTF; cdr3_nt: TGCAGTTCCACCGGACTGGGGGCAGGGTATGGCTACACCTTC
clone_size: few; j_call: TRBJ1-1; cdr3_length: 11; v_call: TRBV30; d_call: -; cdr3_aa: CAWYRNTEAFF; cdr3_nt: TGTGCCTGGTACAGGAACACTGAAGCTTTCTTT
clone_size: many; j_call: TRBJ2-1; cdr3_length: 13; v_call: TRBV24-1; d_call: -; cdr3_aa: CATSSNRADEQFF; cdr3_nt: TGTGCCACCAGTTCCAACCGAGCGGATGAGCAGTTCTTC
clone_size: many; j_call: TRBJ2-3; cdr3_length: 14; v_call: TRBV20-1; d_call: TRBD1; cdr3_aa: CSASRDRGPDTQYF; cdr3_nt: TGCAGTGCTTCCCGGGACAGGGGTCCAGATACGCAGTATTTT
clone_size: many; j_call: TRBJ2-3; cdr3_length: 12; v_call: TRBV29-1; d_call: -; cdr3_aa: CSGGLRADTQYF; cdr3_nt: TGCAGCGGGGGTCTTCGAGCAGATACGCAGTATTTT
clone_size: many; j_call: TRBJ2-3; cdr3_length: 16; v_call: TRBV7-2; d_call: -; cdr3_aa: CASSLWGDTSTDTQYF; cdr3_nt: TGTGCCAGCAGCCTTTGGGGGGACACTAGCACAGATACGCAGTATTTT
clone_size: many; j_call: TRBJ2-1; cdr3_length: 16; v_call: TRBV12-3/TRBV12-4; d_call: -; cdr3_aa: CASSLSRPLSYNEQFF; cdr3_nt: TGTGCCAGCAGTTTATCGAGACCTCTCTCCTACAATGAGCAGTTCTTC
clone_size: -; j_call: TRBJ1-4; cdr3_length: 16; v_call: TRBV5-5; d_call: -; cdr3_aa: CASSLVSGGVKEKLFF; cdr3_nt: TGTGCCAGCAGCTTGGTTTCAGGAGGGGTTAAGGAAAAACTGTTTTTT
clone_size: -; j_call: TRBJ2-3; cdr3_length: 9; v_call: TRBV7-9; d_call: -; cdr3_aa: CASSLEQYF; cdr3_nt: TGTGCCAGCAGCTTGGAGCAGTATTTT
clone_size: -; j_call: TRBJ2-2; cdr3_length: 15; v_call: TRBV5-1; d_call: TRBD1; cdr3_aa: CASSFITGGTGELFF; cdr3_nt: TGCGCCAGCAGCTTCATCACAGGGGGTACCGGGGAGCTGTTTTTT
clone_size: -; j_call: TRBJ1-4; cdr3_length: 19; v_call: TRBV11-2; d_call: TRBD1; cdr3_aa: CASSLRRGGGIATNEKLFF; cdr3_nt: TGTGCCAGCAGCCTTCGACGAGGGGGCGGCATTGCAACTAATGAAAAACTGTTTTTT
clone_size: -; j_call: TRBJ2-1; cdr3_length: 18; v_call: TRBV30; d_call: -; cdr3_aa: CAWRPSPTAGSSYNEQFF; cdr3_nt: TGTGCCTGGAGGCCGTCTCCCACGGCAGGGAGCTCCTACAATGAGCAGTTCTTC
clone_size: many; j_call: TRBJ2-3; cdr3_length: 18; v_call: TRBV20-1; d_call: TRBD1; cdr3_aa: CSARTQLRQGVFTDTQYF; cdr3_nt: TGCAGTGCTAGAACCCAGCTCAGACAGGGAGTTTTCACAGATACGCAGTATTTT
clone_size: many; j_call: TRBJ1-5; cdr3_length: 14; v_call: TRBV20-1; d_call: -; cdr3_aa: CSARAGANNQPQHF; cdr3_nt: TGCAGTGCTAGGGCAGGGGCTAACAATCAGCCCCAGCATTTT
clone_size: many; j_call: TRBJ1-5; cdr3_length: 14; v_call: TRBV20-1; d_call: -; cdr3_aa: CSARDPRDNQPQHF; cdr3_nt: TGCAGTGCTAGAGATCCACGGGACAATCAGCCCCAGCATTTT
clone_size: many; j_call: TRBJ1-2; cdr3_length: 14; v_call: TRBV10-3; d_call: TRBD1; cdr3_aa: CAITPGQTNYGYTF; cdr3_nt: TGTGCCATCACCCCGGGACAGACTAACTATGGCTACACCTTC
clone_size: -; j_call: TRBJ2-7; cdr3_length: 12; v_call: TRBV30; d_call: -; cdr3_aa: CAGYRNRYEQYF; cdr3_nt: TGTGCCGGATATCGCAACAGGTACGAGCAGTACTTC
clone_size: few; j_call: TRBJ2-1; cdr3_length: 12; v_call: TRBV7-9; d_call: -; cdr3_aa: CASSLEDREQFF; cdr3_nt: TGTGCCAGCAGCTTAGAAGATCGAGAGCAGTTCTTC
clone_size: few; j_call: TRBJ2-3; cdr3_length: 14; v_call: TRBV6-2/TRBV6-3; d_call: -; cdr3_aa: CASNGGAAADTQYF; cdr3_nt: TGTGCCAGCAATGGGGGGGCCGCCGCAGATACGCAGTATTTT
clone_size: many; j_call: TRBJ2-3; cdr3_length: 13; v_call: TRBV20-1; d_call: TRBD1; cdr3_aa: CSARGQGADTQYF; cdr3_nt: TGCAGTGCTAGGGGACAGGGAGCAGATACGCAGTATTTT
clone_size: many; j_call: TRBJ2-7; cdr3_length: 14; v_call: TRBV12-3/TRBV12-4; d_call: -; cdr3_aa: CASSLDSSSYEQYF; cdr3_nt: TGTGCCAGCAGCCTGGACTCGAGCTCCTACGAGCAGTACTTC
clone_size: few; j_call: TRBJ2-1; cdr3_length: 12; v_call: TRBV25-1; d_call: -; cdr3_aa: CASSEADNEQFF; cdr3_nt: TGTGCCAGCAGTGAGGCGGACAATGAGCAGTTCTTC
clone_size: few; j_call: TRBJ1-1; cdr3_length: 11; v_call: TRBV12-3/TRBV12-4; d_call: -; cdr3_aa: CASSREPEAFF; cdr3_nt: TGTGCCAGCAGCCGGGAGCCCGAAGCTTTCTTT
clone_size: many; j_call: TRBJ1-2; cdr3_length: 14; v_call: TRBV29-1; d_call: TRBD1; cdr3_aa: CSVGVQGFNYGYTF; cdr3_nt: TGCAGCGTCGGAGTACAGGGGTTCAACTATGGCTACACCTTC
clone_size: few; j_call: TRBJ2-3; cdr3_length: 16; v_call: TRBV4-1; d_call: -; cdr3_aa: CASSQVGMSSTDTQYF; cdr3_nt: TGCGCCAGCAGCCAAGTCGGGATGTCTAGCACAGATACGCAGTATTTT
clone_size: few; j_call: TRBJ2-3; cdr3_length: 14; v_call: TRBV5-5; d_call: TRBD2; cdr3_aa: CASSPVREGDTQYF; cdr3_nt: TGTGCCAGCAGCCCAGTGCGGGAGGGAGATACGCAGTATTTT
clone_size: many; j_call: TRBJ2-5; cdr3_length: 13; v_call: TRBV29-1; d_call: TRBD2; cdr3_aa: CSSGAGDQETQYF; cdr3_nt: TGCAGCTCTGGGGCGGGGGACCAAGAGACCCAGTACTTC
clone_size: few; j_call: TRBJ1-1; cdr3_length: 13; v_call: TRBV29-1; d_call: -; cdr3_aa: CSVAADSSTEAFF; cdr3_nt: TGCAGCGTTGCAGCCGACAGTAGCACTGAAGCTTTCTTT
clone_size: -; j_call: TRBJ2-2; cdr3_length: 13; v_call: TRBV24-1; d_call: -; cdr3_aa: CASSGTNTGELFF; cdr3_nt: TGTGCCTCATCCGGGACCAACACCGGGGAGCTGTTTTTT
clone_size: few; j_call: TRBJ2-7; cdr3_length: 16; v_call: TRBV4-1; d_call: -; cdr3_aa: CASSQPPRMGLHEQYF; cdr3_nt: TGCGCCAGCAGCCAACCCCCCCGGATGGGGTTACACGAGCAGTACTTC
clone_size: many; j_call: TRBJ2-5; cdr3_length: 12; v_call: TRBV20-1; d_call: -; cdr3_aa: CSARERQETQYF; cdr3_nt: TGCAGTGCTAGAGAACGGCAAGAGACCCAGTACTTC
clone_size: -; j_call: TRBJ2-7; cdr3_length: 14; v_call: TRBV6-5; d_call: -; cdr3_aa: CASSYSTAHHEQYF; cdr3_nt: TGTGCCAGCAGTTACTCGACGGCCCACCACGAGCAGTACTTC
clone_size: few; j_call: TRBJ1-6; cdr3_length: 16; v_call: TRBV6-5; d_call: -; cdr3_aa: CASSYLLGEGNSPLHF; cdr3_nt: TGTGCCAGCAGTTACCTGCTAGGGGAAGGTAATTCACCCCTCCACTTT
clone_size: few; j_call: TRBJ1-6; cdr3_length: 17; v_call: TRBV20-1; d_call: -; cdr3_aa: CSARDRRLSPYNSPLHF; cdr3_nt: TGCAGTGCTAGAGATCGACGGTTGTCTCCCTATAATTCACCCCTCCACTTT